This passage covers 19 T cell receptor beta chains from one sample sequenced in a study of OX40 agonist ivuxolimab in advanced cancers. TCRdb's copy holds only in-frame clones and misses some; the assay was immunoSEQ multiplex PCR. The sample has 30,000 to 35,000 clones; under 90% are singletons. The specimen was CD4+ or CD8+ T cells sorted from blood, collected in a trial of the OX40 agonist ivuxolimab. These receptors all come from an adult with an advanced solid tumor such as melanoma, head and neck, liver or kidney cancer.

The rearrangement uses TRBV5-4 and TRBJ2-3, with D uncertain. The CDR3 has 12 amino acids. V lost 6 bases to trimming and J lost 1 base, with 6 bases between them. Per germline, CDR1 SGHNT and CDR2 YYREEE (reference sequence). In nucleotides, the CDR3 is TGTGCCAGCAACGCGGGCACAGATACGCAGTATTTT. This gives the protein CASNAGTDTQYF.

The V and J genes are TRBV5-4 and TRBJ2-7; D gene unclear. The CDR3 has 13 residues. CDR1 and CDR2 from the germline V gene are SGHNT and YYREEE (reference sequence). Trimming shortened V by 2 bases and J by 4 bases, and 10 bases separated the two germline ends. In DNA, the CDR3 is TGTGCCAGCAGCTTCGACCCCTTTTACGAGCAGTACTTC. This sequence encodes CASSFDPFYEQYF.

In its sample, this clone was seen once. The chain is built from TRBV18 and TRBJ2-7, with TRBD2 as a possible D gene (5 bases). Trimming shortened V by 0 bases and J by 1 base, and 10 bases separated the two germline ends. The V gene's germline CDR1 is KGHSH and CDR2 LQKENI. The CDR3 runs 15 residues. The CDR3 protein is CASSPPGRGSYEQYF. The CDR3, as DNA: TGTGCCAGCTCACCACCCGGACGGGGATCCTACGAGCAGTACTTC.

V usage is TRBV6-6 and J usage is TRBJ2-5, with 10 bases matching TRBD1. The V gene end was trimmed by 0 bases and the J gene end by 2 bases; junction bases not matched to a gene: 3. This CDR3 spans 16 amino acids. Germline CDR1 MNHNY, CDR2 SVGAGI (reference sequence). Written as DNA, the CDR3 is TGTGCCAGCAGTTACTCTGGACAGGGGGATCAAGAGACCCAGTACTTC. Protein product: CASSYSGQGDQETQYF.

The V call is TRBV28, the J call TRBJ1-2; 9 bases are a match to TRBD1. Germline V CDR1 and CDR2: MDHEN, SYDVKM. The J segment lost 4 bases and the V segment lost 8 bases, leaving 11 bases of the junction unmatched. The CDR3 runs 15 residues. CDR3 sequence (DNA): TGTGCCAGCCGATTACAGGGGGCTCTAGTCTATGGCTACACCTTC. Translation gives CASRLQGALVYGYTF.

This rearrangement joins TRBV9 to TRBJ2-7; TRBD2 is a possible D gene (6 bases). Germline CDR1 and CDR2: SGDLS and YYNGEE. The CDR3 has 18 residues. V was pared by 0 bases and J by 5 bases, with 24 bases between. For the CDR3, the DNA is TGTGCCAGCAGCGTAGGGCCGGGCGCGGCGGGAAGTCGAGACGAGCAGTACTTC. It translates to CASSVGPGAAGSRDEQYF.

This rearrangement joins TRBV30 to TRBJ2-5; no definite D call. The CDR3 has 12 residues. Germline assignment: CDR1 GTSNPN and CDR2 SVGIG (reference sequence). V was pared by 4 bases and J by 1 base, with 7 bases between. The CDR3 DNA reads as TGTGCCTGGACAGTAACCCAAGAGACCCAGTACTTC. Encoded protein: CAWTVTQETQYF.

The chain employs TRBV27 and TRBJ2-1, with 10 bases aligning to TRBD2. Germline CDR1 is MNHEY and CDR2 is SMNVEV (reference sequence). The CDR3 is made up of 18 amino acids. V dropped 4 bases and J dropped 3; count of bases not matched to a gene: 12. CDR3 residues: CASSSLASGGPRYNEQFF. The CDR3 region has the DNA TGTGCCAGCAGTTCCCTGGCTAGCGGGGGTCCCCGCTACAATGAGCAGTTCTTC.

The V and J genes are TRBV7-2 and TRBJ1-5; D gene uncertain. This CDR3 is 15 amino acids long. The germline V gene encodes CDR1 SGHTA and CDR2 FQGNSA. Between the trimmed V and J ends, which lost 4 bases and 5 bases, there was a span of 15 bases. CDR3 nucleotide sequence: TGTGCCAGCAGCTCCTCCTTGGGAGGGCATCAGCCCCAGCATTTT. Protein: CASSSSLGGHQPQHF.

This chain uses TRBV12-5 with TRBJ1-1; possibly TRBD1 for D (5 bases). CDR3 size: 12 residues. Trimming shortened V by 5 bases and J by 3 bases, and 7 bases separated the two germline ends. The V gene's germline CDR1 is LGHNT and CDR2 FRNRAP. CDR3 residues: CASGDSYTEAFF. CDR3 coding DNA: TGTGCTAGTGGTGACAGTTACACTGAAGCTTTCTTT.

The gene calls are TRBV6-1 and TRBJ1-6, with a tentative D call TRBD1 (5 bases). The CDR3 consists of 14 residues. The V gene lost 9 bases and the J gene lost 10 bases, with 19 bases spanning the gap. CDR1 is MNHNS, CDR2 SASEGT, per germline. CDR3 sequence: CASLEGPGNSPLHF. The CDR3 nucleotides read TGTGCCAGTCTTGAGGGGCCAGGGAACTCACCCCTCCACTTT.

This chain connects TRBV25-1 to TRBJ2-2; D gene ambiguous. The CDR3 has 15 amino acids. CDR1 MGHDK and CDR2 SYGVNS come from the germline V gene. Trimming took 6 bases from V and 3 from J, leaving 14 bases between them. CDR3 in amino acids: CASSPFEQYTGELFF. The DNA of the CDR3 is TGTGCCAGCAGCCCCTTTGAACAGTACACCGGGGAGCTGTTTTTT.

This clone is termed medium-sized. V gene TRBV10-3 combines with J gene TRBJ1-6; no firm D call. V was pared by 5 bases and J by 7 bases, with 9 bases between. The length of the CDR3 is 13 residues. CDR1 is ENHRY and CDR2 is SYGVKD in the germline V gene. DNA of the CDR3: TGTGCCATCAGTCTAGGAGCCAATTCACCCCTCCACTTT. Its protein product is CAISLGANSPLHF.

J is TRBJ2-7 and V is TRBV5-1; TRBD2 matches at 8 bases. This CDR3 comprises 14 residues. CDR1 is SGHRS, CDR2 YFSETQ, per germline. V shed 3 bases and J 2 bases; nucleotides not matched to a gene: 4. The CDR3: CASSSFSGTYEQYF. CDR3 DNA: TGCGCCAGCAGCTCTTTTAGCGGGACCTACGAGCAGTACTTC.

The rearrangement uses TRBV5-1 and TRBJ2-5; possible D gene TRBD1, 5 bases. The germline V and J ends were trimmed by 4 bases and 3 bases, with 10 bases remaining between them. Germline V gene data show CDR1 as SGHRS and CDR2 as YFSETQ. This CDR3 has 13 amino acids. CDR3: CASSTGQEETQYF. The DNA of the CDR3 is TGCGCCAGCAGCACCGGACAAGAAGAGACCCAGTACTTC.

This clone was seen a single time. This chain uses TRBV2 with TRBJ1-2; D is uncertain. This CDR3 comprises 11 residues. Trimming stripped 2 bases from V and 7 bases from J, with 5 bases between. Germline CDR1 SNHLY, CDR2 FYNNEI. Here the CDR3 DNA reads TGTGCCAGCAGTGAATACCTTGGCTACACCTTC. Its translation: CASSEYLGYTF. Complete variable domain (other parts from reference TRBV2 and TRBJ1-2): EPEVTQTPSHQVTQMGQEVILRCVPISNHLYFYWYRQILGQKVEFLVSFYNNEISEKSEIFDDQFSVERPDGSNFTLKIRSTKLEDSAMYFCASSEYLGYTFGSGTRLTVV.

This chain connects TRBV2 to TRBJ1-2; the D gene is possibly TRBD1 (5 bases). The CDR3 is made up of 14 amino acids. Trimming stripped 2 bases from V and 4 bases from J, with 11 bases between. Per germline, CDR1 SNHLY and CDR2 FYNNEI. CDR3 sequence: CASSEQGESYGYTF. The CDR3 region has the DNA TGTGCCAGCAGTGAACAAGGGGAAAGCTATGGCTACACCTTC.

The genes are TRBV28 and TRBJ1-3; D not resolved. V dropped 9 bases and J dropped 1 base, with 16 bases sitting between them. This CDR3 spans 15 amino acids. CDR1 and CDR2 (germline): MDHEN, SYDVKM. CDR3 protein: CARTTDVGSGNTIYF. The CDR3, as DNA: TGTGCCAGGACGACCGATGTCGGTTCTGGAAACACCATATATTTT.

The genes are TRBV27 and TRBJ2-5, with D unclear. V was pared by 5 bases and J by 4 bases, with 8 bases between. Per the germline V gene, CDR1 is MNHEY and CDR2 is SMNVEV (reference sequence). The CDR3 covers 12 residues. CDR3 sequence (DNA): TGTGCCAGCAGTGGTGGCGTAGAGACCCAGTACTTC. This translates into CASSGGVETQYF.